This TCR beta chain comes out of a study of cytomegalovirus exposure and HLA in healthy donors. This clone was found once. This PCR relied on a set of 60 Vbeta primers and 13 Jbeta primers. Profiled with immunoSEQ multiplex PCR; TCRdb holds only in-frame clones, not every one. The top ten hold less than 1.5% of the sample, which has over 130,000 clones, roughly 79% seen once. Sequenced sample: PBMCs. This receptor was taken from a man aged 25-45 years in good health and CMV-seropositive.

CDR3 sequence reads: CASSGVGAAYQETQYF. CDR3 in DNA: TGCGCCAGCAGCGGGGTGGGGGCAGCGTACCAAGAGACCCAGTACTTC. V is TRBV5-1 and J is TRBJ2-5, with TRBD1 as a possible D gene (6 bases). The V gene lost 4 bases and the J gene lost 0 bases, with 16 bases spanning the gap. The CDR3 loop spans 16 amino acids. Looked up from germline, CDR1 is SGHRS and CDR2 is YFSETQ.